Below are 23 T cell receptor beta chains sequenced from a single sample in a study of T cell responses to AZD1222 COVID-19 vaccine. Produced via immunoSEQ multiplex PCR; TCRdb's table is partial and in-frame only. The sample consists of under 150,000 clones, 85% to 90% of them appearing once. Source: peripheral blood, taken on day 0 of AZD1222 vaccination. These receptors came from an adult in good health.

The chain links TRBV27 to TRBJ2-2; no clear D gene. CDR1 and CDR2 (germline): MNHEY, SMNVEV (reference sequence). V lost 2 bases and J lost 6, with 7 bases in between. This CDR3 region has 13 residues. This chain's CDR3 is CASSLPRAGELFF. Written as DNA, the CDR3 is TGTGCCAGCAGTTTACCTCGGGCCGGGGAGCTGTTTTTT.

The chain uses TRBV13 and TRBJ1-3; TRBD1 matches 7 bases. The junction had 10 bases not matched to a gene; V was cut back by 5 bases and J by 3 bases. The length of the CDR3 is 16 residues. From germline, CDR1 is PRHDT and CDR2 FYEKMQ (reference sequence). The CDR3 DNA sequence: TGTGCCAGCAGCCCCCTAACAGGGGTCGATGGAAACACCATATATTTT. Its protein is CASSPLTGVDGNTIYF.

The V gene is TRBV3-1 (or the pseudogene TRBV3-2), the J gene TRBJ1-2, with D possibly being TRBD1 (6 bases). The V gene lost 0 bases and the J gene lost 8 bases, with 10 bases spanning the gap. Germline V gene lookup returns CDR1 LGHDT and CDR2 YNNKEL (reference sequence). The CDR3 covers 13 residues. The CDR3 sequence is CASSQETGSGYTF. The CDR3 DNA reads as TGTGCCAGCAGCCAAGAGACAGGCTCCGGCTACACCTTC.

The chain links TRBV5-4 to TRBJ2-1; D not certain. Germline V gene sequence: CDR1 SGHNT, CDR2 YYREEE (reference sequence). There are 13 residues in the CDR3. The ends were cut back, 0 bases at V and 6 bases at J, with 7 bases in the middle. The chain's CDR3 is CASSLELLNEQFF. The CDR3 bases are TGTGCCAGCAGCTTGGAACTTCTCAATGAGCAGTTCTTC.

This chain's CDR3 is CASSIVDRVPYGYTF. The CDR3 DNA follows: TGTGCCAGTAGTATTGTGGACAGGGTGCCCTATGGCTACACCTTC. This chain connects TRBV19 to TRBJ1-2, with 8 nucleotides matching TRBD1. V gave up 3 bases and J gave up 4 bases; unmatched junction bases: 7. The CDR3 is made up of 15 amino acids. Looked up from germline, CDR1 is LNHDA and CDR2 is SQIVND (reference sequence).

This rearrangement joins TRBV2 to TRBJ2-5; D gene ambiguous. The CDR3 spans 13 residues. The ends were cut back, 1 base at V and 5 bases at J, with 8 bases in the middle. CDR1 is SNHLY and CDR2 is FYNNEI in the germline V gene. The CDR3 sequence: CASSEGQRETQYF. CDR3 nucleotides: TGTGCCAGCAGTGAAGGGCAACGGGAGACCCAGTACTTC.

V and J are TRBV7-2 and TRBJ1-5; D perhaps matches TRBD1 (5 bases). There are 16 residues in the CDR3. Trimming left V 2 bases short and J 3 bases short, with 14 bases between. Germline V gives CDR1 SGHTA, CDR2 FQGNSA. CDR3 DNA: TGTGCCAGCAGCTTAAGCGGGACGCAGCCCAATCAGCCCCAGCATTTT. It specifies CASSLSGTQPNQPQHF.

The J gene is TRBJ1-6, the V gene TRBV5-1, with D unclear. The CDR3 covers 15 residues. Germline loops: CDR1 SGHRS, CDR2 YFSETQ. The germline V and J ends were trimmed by 3 bases and 2 bases, with 9 bases remaining between them. The CDR3 region is CASSWSGTYNSPLHF. In nucleotides, the CDR3 is TGCGCCAGCAGCTGGTCGGGGACCTATAATTCACCCCTCCACTTT.

This sequence joins TRBV12-5 and TRBJ2-2, with 9 bases lining up with TRBD1. Trimming cost V 6 bases and J 4 bases; bases outside gene matches: 3. Germline values: CDR1 LGHNT, CDR2 FRNRAP. The CDR3 runs to 14 residues. The CDR3 loop is CASGTGGITGELFF. CDR3 DNA sequence: TGTGCTAGTGGCACAGGGGGCATCACCGGGGAGCTGTTTTTT.

This sequence joins TRBV18 and TRBJ2-1; TRBD2 agrees at 12 bases. Germline loops: CDR1 KGHSH, CDR2 LQKENI. Germline trimming cut 5 bases from V and 8 bases from J; bases unmatched to any gene: 16. The CDR3 contains 18 residues. Here the CDR3 DNA reads TGTGCCAGCTCATTTTCCCCTCTAGCGGGAGGGCCCGGGGATGAGCAGTTCTTC. It specifies CASSFSPLAGGPGDEQFF. The full variable domain, with the rest looked up from reference TRBV18 and TRBJ2-1, is NAGVMQNPRHLVRRRGQEARLRCSPMKGHSHVYWYRQLPEEGLKFMVYLQKENIIDESGMPKERFSAEFPKEGPSILRIQQVVRGDSAAYFCASSFSPLAGGPGDEQFFGPGTRLTVL.

The rearrangement links TRBV7-9 to TRBJ1-2; D may be TRBD1 (5 bases). V was trimmed by 1 base and J by 6 bases, leaving 9 bases between them. Germline assignment: CDR1 SEHNR and CDR2 FQNEAQ (reference sequence). This CDR3 comprises 13 residues. Here the CDR3 DNA reads TGTGCCAGCAGCTTAGGAACGGGGGATGGCTACACCTTC. Residues: CASSLGTGDGYTF.

This clone was observed a single time. The chain carries TRBV27 and TRBJ2-1; D might be TRBD1 or TRBD2, each matching 5 bases. CDR1 is MNHEY and CDR2 is SMNVEV in the germline V gene (reference sequence). V lost 7 bases, J lost 1 base, and 17 bases lay in between. This CDR3 region has 16 residues. CDR3 DNA: TGTGCCAGCACCCTAAGTGGGACGGTATCCTACAATGAGCAGTTCTTC. Protein: CASTLSGTVSYNEQFF.

The V gene is TRBV7-9, the J gene TRBJ1-6; the D is unclear. This CDR3 is 15 amino acids long. Germline V gene data show CDR1 as SEHNR and CDR2 as FQNEAQ (reference sequence). The V end lost 1 base, the J end lost 5 bases, and 9 bases lay between the germline ends. The CDR3 DNA sequence: TGTGCCAGCAGCTTAGACCAGCTAGATAATTCACCCCTCCACTTT. Its protein product is CASSLDQLDNSPLHF.

The chain has TRBV7-2 and TRBJ2-2, with D possibly matching TRBD1 (5 bases). V was shortened by 0 bases and J by 7 bases, with 9 bases between the two germline ends. Germline CDR1 and CDR2: SGHTA and FQGNSA. There are 14 residues in the CDR3. The CDR3 DNA sequence: TGTGCCAGCAGCTTAGCTTGGCAGGGCGGGGAGCTGTTTTTT. It encodes CASSLAWQGGELFF.

The rearrangement joins TRBV5-4 to TRBJ2-7; D might be TRBD2 (5 bases). V dropped 4 bases and J dropped 0 bases, with 14 bases sitting between them. Germline loops: CDR1 SGHNT, CDR2 YYREEE (reference sequence). CDR3 length: 15 residues. The CDR3 protein is CASSPGKIVSYEQYF. In DNA, the CDR3 is TGTGCCAGCAGCCCGGGGAAAATCGTCTCCTACGAGCAGTACTTC.

This clone was found a few times. V usage is TRBV12-3 or TRBV12-4 and J usage is TRBJ1-5; D call uncertain. CDR3 length: 13 amino acids. V was cut by 5 bases and J by 9 bases, with 14 bases left in between. The CDR3 region is CASSLNHRRPQHF. The DNA for the CDR3 is TGTGCCAGCAGTCTAAATCACCGGCGGCCCCAGCATTTT.

This chain connects TRBV5-1 to TRBJ2-2; a weak D match, TRBD1 (6 bases). The length of the CDR3 is 16 residues. Germline V gene data show CDR1 as SGHRS and CDR2 as YFSETQ. Trimming stripped 4 bases from V and 0 bases from J, with 13 bases between. The CDR3 protein is CASSIQGTSNTGELFF. The CDR3 nucleotides are TGCGCCAGCAGCATACAGGGAACATCGAACACCGGGGAGCTGTTTTTT. The full variable domain, with the rest looked up from reference TRBV5-1 and TRBJ2-2, is KAGVTQTPRYLIKTRGQQVTLSCSPISGHRSVSWYQQTPGQGLQFLFEYFSETQRNKGNFPGRFSGRQFSNSRSEMNVSTLELGDSALYLCASSIQGTSNTGELFFGEGSRLTVL.

The chain links TRBV19 to TRBJ1-2, with D possibly matching TRBD1 (5 bases). The CDR3 totals 14 residues. Trimming pared 3 bases from V and 4 bases from J, leaving 12 bases between. Germline V gene sequence: CDR1 LNHDA, CDR2 SQIVND (reference sequence). The CDR3: CASSIPHRSYGYTF. CDR3 coding DNA: TGTGCCAGTAGTATCCCGCACAGGTCCTATGGCTACACCTTC.

The chain couples TRBV7-3 to TRBJ2-2; 11 nucleotides match TRBD2. The CDR3 is 17 residues long. Per the germline V gene, CDR1 is SGHTA and CDR2 is FQGTGA. The trim removed 4 bases at V and 0 bases at J, leaving 4 bases unmatched. This CDR3 reads CASSSGTSGANTGELFF. The CDR3 nucleotides read TGTGCCAGCAGCTCCGGGACTAGCGGAGCGAACACCGGGGAGCTGTTTTTT.

V gene TRBV10-3 combines with J gene TRBJ2-1; the D gene could be TRBD1 or TRBD2 (6 bases each). Germline V gives CDR1 ENHRY, CDR2 SYGVKD. Trimming pared 6 bases from V and 5 bases from J, leaving 23 bases between. The CDR3 has 17 amino acids. The CDR3: CAIRAGVGTAPHNEQFF. CDR3 nucleotides: TGTGCCATCAGGGCAGGGGTAGGGACTGCACCGCACAATGAGCAGTTCTTC.

This clone was recorded a few times. The V call is TRBV5-5, the J call TRBJ1-1; 7 bases are shared with TRBD1. The CDR3 is 19 residues long. J lost 0 bases, V lost 3 bases, and 17 bases had no gene match. In germline, CDR1 is SGHKS, CDR2 YYEKEE (reference sequence). CDR3 bases: TGTGCCAGCAGCTCCACTCGACAGGGCCTGAGGATTTTGAACACTGAAGCTTTCTTT. Translation gives CASSSTRQGLRILNTEAFF.

This sequence joins TRBV7-3 and TRBJ2-2; tentatively, D is TRBD2 (6 bases). CDR1 SGHTA and CDR2 FQGTGA come from the germline V gene. V lost 5 bases and J 8 bases, leaving 9 bases between the germline ends. This CDR3 has 12 residues. The CDR3 region is CASSLAKGELFF. The CDR3 nucleotides read TGTGCCAGCAGCCTAGCGAAGGGGGAGCTGTTTTTT.

The chain recombines TRBV29-1 with TRBJ1-4; D is ambiguous. With 5 bases removed from V and 7 bases from J, the gap between germline ends came to 17 bases. The CDR3 totals 14 residues. Germline values: CDR1 SQVTM, CDR2 ANQGSEA. This chain's CDR3 is CSVYVRPVGEKLFF. The DNA of the CDR3 is TGCAGCGTTTACGTCAGGCCGGTGGGTGAAAAACTGTTTTTT.